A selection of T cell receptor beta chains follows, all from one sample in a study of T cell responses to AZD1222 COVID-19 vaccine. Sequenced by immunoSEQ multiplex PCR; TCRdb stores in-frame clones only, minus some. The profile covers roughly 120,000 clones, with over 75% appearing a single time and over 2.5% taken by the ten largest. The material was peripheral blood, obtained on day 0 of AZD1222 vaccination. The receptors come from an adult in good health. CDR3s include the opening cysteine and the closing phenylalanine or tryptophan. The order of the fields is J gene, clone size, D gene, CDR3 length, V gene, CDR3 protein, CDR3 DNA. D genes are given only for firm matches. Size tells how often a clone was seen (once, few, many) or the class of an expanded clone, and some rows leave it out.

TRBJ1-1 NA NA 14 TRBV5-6 CASTGQGSGTEAFF TGTGCCAGCACCGGCCAGGGGTCGGGCACTGAAGCTTTCTTT
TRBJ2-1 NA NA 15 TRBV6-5 CASRTWTYTYNEQFF TGTGCCAGCAGGACCTGGACCTATACCTACAATGAGCAGTTCTTC
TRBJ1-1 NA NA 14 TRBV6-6 CASSRLGDGTEAFF TGTGCCAGCAGTCGTTTAGGGGACGGAACTGAAGCTTTCTTT
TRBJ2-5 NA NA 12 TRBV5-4 CASSKTAETQYF TGTGCCAGCAGCAAAACAGCGGAGACCCAGTACTTC
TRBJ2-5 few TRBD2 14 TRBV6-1 CASSEGTSYETQYF TGTGCCAGCAGTGAGGGGACTAGCTACGAGACCCAGTACTTC
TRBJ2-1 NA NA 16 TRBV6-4 CASSDSRRGASGEQFF TGTGCCAGCAGTGACTCAAGGCGGGGAGCCAGCGGTGAGCAGTTCTTC
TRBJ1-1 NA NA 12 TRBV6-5 CASRPMTGEAFF TGTGCCAGCAGGCCGATGACGGGTGAAGCTTTCTTT
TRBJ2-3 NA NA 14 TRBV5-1 CASSFRQGTDTQYF TGCGCCAGCAGCTTCCGACAGGGCACAGATACGCAGTATTTT
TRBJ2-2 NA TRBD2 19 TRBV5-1 CASSSSSGLAGGNTGELFF TGCGCCAGCAGCTCCAGTTCAGGACTAGCGGGAGGGAACACCGGGGAGCTGTTTTTT
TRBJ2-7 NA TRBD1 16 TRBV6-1 CASSETGTGDSYEQYF TGTGCCAGCAGTGAAACCGGGACAGGGGACTCCTACGAGCAGTACTTC